Below are 32 T cell receptor beta chains sequenced from a single sample in a study of immune evolution from preneoplasia to lung adenocarcinoma. Profiled with immunoSEQ multiplex PCR; TCRdb holds only in-frame clones, not every one. The data show approximately 7,000 clones, roughly 80% seen once. The material sequenced was FFPE adjacent normal lung tissue. These receptors originate from a person aged 60-80 years with lung adenocarcinoma.

The J gene is TRBJ2-3, the V gene TRBV21-1. TRBV21-1 is classified as a pseudogene. The CDR3 loop spans 15 amino acids. The CDR3 is CASSKALVDRDTQYF. DNA of the CDR3: TGTGCCAGCAGCAAAGCGCTTGTCGATAGGGATACGCAGTATTTT.

The chain uses TRBV19 and TRBJ1-2, with D possibly matching TRBD1 (6 bases). This CDR3 spans 13 amino acids. V was shortened by 3 bases and J by 6 bases, with 11 bases between the two germline ends. Per the germline V gene, CDR1 is LNHDA and CDR2 is SQIVND (reference sequence). The CDR3 DNA reads as TGTGCCAGTAGTATCCCCAGGGGCCATGGCTACACCTTC. Protein sequence: CASSIPRGHGYTF.

The genes are TRBV7-3 and TRBJ2-1; D perhaps matches TRBD1 (6 bases). Trimming pared 2 bases from V and 7 bases from J, leaving 12 bases between. Germline V lookup: CDR1 SGHTA, CDR2 FQGTGA. This CDR3 spans 14 amino acids. CDR3: CASSLLPDRNEQFF. The CDR3 DNA sequence: TGTGCCAGCAGCTTACTGCCGGACAGAAATGAGCAGTTCTTC.

The rearrangement uses TRBV9 and TRBJ2-3; D gene ambiguous. CDR3 length equals 11 residues. Germline CDR1 is SGDLS and CDR2 is YYNGEE. V dropped 5 bases and J dropped 2 bases, with 3 bases sitting between them. DNA for the CDR3: TGTGCCAGCAGTTTCACAGATACGCAGTATTTT. As protein: CASSFTDTQYF.

The chain has TRBV2 and TRBJ2-7, with 8 positions matching TRBD1. The CDR3 contains 14 residues. Losses at the gene ends were 7 bases for V and 2 bases for J; bases not matched to a gene: 7. Germline CDR1 SNHLY, CDR2 FYNNEI. CDR3 sequence reads: CASTIGQGPYEQYV. The CDR3 nucleotides are TGTGCCAGCACCATTGGACAGGGCCCCTACGAGCAGTACGTC.

The chain employs TRBV9 and TRBJ1-4, with D hard to call. The CDR3 consists of 14 residues. Trimming took off 1 base at V and 7 bases at J, with 11 bases between the two ends. Germline V CDR1 and CDR2: SGDLS, YYNGEE. The CDR3 region is CASSVYGDPEKLFF. The DNA of the CDR3 is TGTGCCAGCAGCGTATATGGGGATCCTGAAAAACTGTTTTTT.

This clone was recorded only once. This chain uses TRBV5-5 with TRBJ1-1; D is undetermined. Germline V gene sequence: CDR1 SGHKS, CDR2 YYEKEE (reference sequence). The CDR3 loop spans 13 amino acids. Trimming cost V 3 bases and J 4 bases, with 10 bases left between them. DNA for the CDR3: TGTGCCAGCAGCTCCACCGGCGGCACTGAAGCTTTCTTT. It codes for CASSSTGGTEAFF.

This chain uses TRBV5-6 with TRBJ2-1, with 9 bases aligning to TRBD2. J lost 10 bases, V lost 5 bases, and 13 bases had no gene match. The germline V gene has CDR1 SGHDT and CDR2 YYEEEE. This CDR3 has 15 residues. The CDR3 DNA is TGTGCCAGCAGTTCCCAGGGTAGCGGGAGTAGGGAGCAGTTCTTC. Translated: CASSSQGSGSREQFF.

J is TRBJ2-3 and V is TRBV5-1, with 10 bases identical to TRBD2. J gave up 2 bases and V 6 bases, and 6 bases lay outside the gene matches. The CDR3 spans 15 residues. Per the germline V gene, CDR1 is SGHRS and CDR2 is YFSETQ. CDR3 DNA sequence: TGCGCCAGCACCCTAGCGGGAGTTATCACAGATACGCAGTATTTT. Protein product: CASTLAGVITDTQYF. Combining the CDR3 with reference TRBV5-1 and TRBJ2-3 gives the whole variable domain KAGVTQTPRYLIKTRGQQVTLSCSPISGHRSVSWYQQTPGQGLQFLFEYFSETQRNKGNFPGRFSGRQFSNSRSEMNVSTLELGDSALYLCASTLAGVITDTQYFGPGTRLTVL.

The rearrangement links TRBV27 to TRBJ2-2; D remains ambiguous. The CDR3 sequence is 19 residues long. V was clipped by 1 base and J by 1 base, with 19 bases between them. Germline V gene lookup returns CDR1 MNHEY and CDR2 SMNVEV (reference sequence). CDR3 bases: TGTGCCAGCAGTTTATTCATTAGTTCAATCCCGCGGAACACCGGGGAGCTGTTTTTT. Amino acids: CASSLFISSIPRNTGELFF.

This chain links TRBV2 with TRBJ1-1; no clear D gene. Per the germline V gene, CDR1 is SNHLY and CDR2 is FYNNEI. Trimming pared 1 base from V and 0 bases from J, leaving 3 bases between. There are 13 residues in the CDR3. CDR3 nucleotide sequence: TGTGCCAGCAGTGAAGACGTGAACACTGAAGCTTTCTTT. As protein: CASSEDVNTEAFF.

As concerns this clone: A read error may account for a junction end that differs from germline. V is TRBV29-1 and J is TRBJ1-4, with a weak D call TRBD1 (5 bases). Germline values: CDR1 SQVTM, CDR2 ANQGSEA. The CDR3 totals 14 residues. The CDR3 loop reads CSVAKQASVENLFF. The CDR3 DNA follows: TGCAGCGTTGCTAAACAGGCCTCCGTCGAAAATCTGTTTTTT.

The chain carries TRBV29-1 and TRBJ1-3, with a tentative D call TRBD1 (5 bases). The CDR3 contains 13 residues. Germline lookup yields CDR1 SQVTM and CDR2 ANQGSEA. Trimming cost V 6 bases and J 0 bases, with 9 bases left between them. The CDR3 region has the DNA TGCAGCGTATCGGGACCCTCTGGAAACACCATATATTTT. It yields the protein CSVSGPSGNTIYF.

In its sample, this clone was seen once. The chain has TRBV7-2 and TRBJ2-5, with 13 bases that match TRBD2. CDR3 length: 15 amino acids. Germline CDR1 and CDR2: SGHTA and FQGNSA. J was trimmed by 4 bases and V by 6 bases; bases with no gene match: 5. The CDR3 sequence: CASRPGLAGRETQYF. The CDR3 DNA is TGTGCCAGCAGACCGGGACTAGCGGGACGAGAGACCCAGTACTTC. Filled out from reference TRBV7-2 and TRBJ2-5, the complete variable domain reads GAGVSQSPSNKVTEKGKDVELRCDPISGHTALYWYRQSLGQGLEFLIYFQGNSAPDKSGLPSDRFSAERTGGSVSTLTIQRTQQEDSAVYLCASRPGLAGRETQYFGPGTRLLVL.

This clone appeared a few times. The chain carries TRBV4-3 and TRBJ1-5; 11 bases match TRBD1. Germline CDR1 LGHNA, CDR2 YSLEER. The junction had 7 bases not matched to a gene; V was cut back by 0 bases and J by 6 bases. This CDR3 is built from 17 residues. CDR3 region: CASSQDWGQGVSQPQHF. The CDR3 DNA reads as TGCGCCAGCAGCCAAGACTGGGGACAGGGGGTTAGTCAGCCCCAGCATTTT.

The chain is built from TRBV25-1 and TRBJ1-1; 7 positions agree with TRBD1. The CDR3 contains 15 residues. With V trimmed by 6 bases and J by 2 bases, 9 bases remained unmatched. Germline CDR1 MGHDK, CDR2 SYGVNS. Here the CDR3 DNA reads TGTGCCAGCAGAAATCACAGGGGCTCTAACACTGAAGCTTTCTTT. Amino acid sequence: CASRNHRGSNTEAFF.

This clone appeared a single time. This chain joins TRBV5-1 and TRBJ2-4, with a possible D match to TRBD2 (6 bases). CDR3 size: 19 residues. V gave up 3 bases and J gave up 2 bases, with 24 bases separating them. The germline V gene has CDR1 SGHRS and CDR2 YFSETQ. CDR3 amino acids: CASSSTISGIALSKNIQYF. Written as DNA, the CDR3 is TGCGCCAGCAGCTCCACCATTAGCGGTATAGCTCTTTCCAAAAACATTCAGTACTTC.

The chain links TRBV19 to TRBJ2-7; the match to TRBD1 covers 8 bases. CDR3 length: 15 amino acids. The J segment lost 3 bases and the V segment lost 6 bases, leaving 10 bases of the junction unmatched. The germline V gene has CDR1 LNHDA and CDR2 SQIVND (reference sequence). The CDR3 coding sequence is TGTGCCAGTAGCACGACAGGGGCCGTGGGCTACGAGCAGTACTTC. It codes for CASSTTGAVGYEQYF.

The chain couples TRBV11-2 to TRBJ2-7; TRBD2 agrees at 10 bases. The CDR3 sequence is 15 residues long. The V segment lost 5 bases and the J segment 6 bases; nucleotides outside the gene matches: 10. Germline values: CDR1 SGHAT, CDR2 FQNNGV. The CDR3 DNA sequence: TGTGCCAGCAGCCAGGGGCTAGCGGGAGCCCTCGAGCAGTACTTC. Translated, it gives CASSQGLAGALEQYF.

This chain joins TRBV5-1 and TRBJ2-2; TRBD2 matches at 8 bases. J was trimmed by 7 bases and V by 8 bases; bases with no gene match: 10. Germline assignment: CDR1 SGHRS and CDR2 YFSETQ. This CDR3 is built from 14 residues. Written as DNA, the CDR3 is TGCGCCAGTTCAAGCGGGAGTAGTAACGGGGAGCTGTTTTTT. Residues: CASSSGSSNGELFF.

The chain carries TRBV6-6 and TRBJ1-2; tentatively, D is TRBD1 (5 bases). This CDR3 has 13 amino acids. Trimming cost V 7 bases and J 8 bases, with 17 bases left between them. In germline, CDR1 is MNHNY, CDR2 SVGAGI (reference sequence). This chain's CDR3 is CASMARQEGGYTF. In nucleotides, the CDR3 is TGTGCCAGCATGGCCCGACAAGAGGGGGGCTACACCTTC.

The chain employs TRBV27 and TRBJ2-7; D perhaps matches TRBD2 (5 bases). Germline CDR1 MNHEY, CDR2 SMNVEV (reference sequence). This CDR3 comprises 13 residues. V lost 7 bases and J 6 bases, leaving 16 bases between the germline ends. Here the CDR3 reads CASMGVSGFEQYF. The DNA of the CDR3 is TGTGCCAGCATGGGAGTTTCTGGGTTCGAGCAGTACTTC.

The chain is built from TRBV28 and TRBJ2-7; D is perhaps TRBD2 (5 bases). Trimming took 5 bases from V and 3 from J, leaving 11 bases between them. Germline V lookup: CDR1 MDHEN, CDR2 SYDVKM. This CDR3 contains 13 residues. Here the CDR3 reads CASSERGFYEQYF. In DNA, the CDR3 is TGTGCCAGCAGTGAGAGAGGGTTCTACGAGCAGTACTTC.

V gene TRBV19 combines with J gene TRBJ1-1, with D unclear. Germline V CDR1 and CDR2: LNHDA, SQIVND (reference sequence). V dropped 3 bases and J dropped 1 base, with 12 bases sitting between them. The CDR3 has 15 residues. The CDR3 sequence: CASSIPGRQNTEAFF. The CDR3, as DNA: TGTGCCAGTAGTATTCCTGGCCGGCAGAACACTGAAGCTTTCTTT. The variable domain in full, completed from reference TRBV19 and TRBJ1-1, reads DGGITQSPKYLFRKEGQNVTLSCEQNLNHDAMYWYRQDPGQGLRLIYYSQIVNDFQKGDIAEGYSVSREKKESFPLTVTSAQKNPTAFYLCASSIPGRQNTEAFFGQGTRLTVV.

V usage is TRBV7-6 and J usage is TRBJ1-4; D call uncertain. Germline CDR1 reads SGHVS; CDR2 reads FNYEAQ. This CDR3 comprises 14 residues. V lost 3 bases to trimming and J lost 8 bases, with 13 bases between them. CDR3 loop: CASSLGDMGEKLFF. The CDR3 region has the DNA TGTGCCAGCAGCTTGGGTGATATGGGGGAAAAACTGTTTTTT. The full variable domain, its missing parts supplied by reference TRBV7-6 and TRBJ1-4, is GAGVSQSPRYKVTKRGQDVALRCDPISGHVSLYWYRQALGQGPEFLTYFNYEAQQDKSGLPNDRFSAERPEGSISTLTIQRTEQRDSAMYRCASSLGDMGEKLFFGSGTQLSVL.

The rearrangement joins TRBV7-9 to TRBJ2-3, with 7 bases aligning to TRBD2. The CDR3 length is 15 residues. Germline assignment: CDR1 SEHNR and CDR2 FQNEAQ (reference sequence). J was trimmed by 4 bases and V by 3 bases; bases with no gene match: 7. The chain's CDR3 is CASSLQLRESDTQYF. CDR3 coding DNA: TGTGCCAGCAGCTTGCAATTGCGGGAGTCAGATACGCAGTATTTT.

The CDR3 protein is CASSKNGTEHTDTQYF. The CDR3 DNA reads TGTGCCAGCAGCAAAAACGGGACAGAGCACACAGATACGCAGTATTTT. J is TRBJ2-3 and V is TRBV21-1; the table assigns TRBD1, which was not confirmed against the DNA. TRBV21-1 represents a pseudogene. CDR3 size: 16 residues.

The genes are TRBV4-2 and TRBJ2-2; 8 nucleotides match TRBD1. The CDR3 covers 17 residues. From germline, CDR1 is LGHNA and CDR2 YNFKEQ. The V segment lost 4 bases and the J segment 0 bases; nucleotides outside the gene matches: 7. The CDR3 region is CASSLDRGNANTGELFF. CDR3 nucleotide sequence: TGTGCCAGCAGCCTTGACAGGGGAAACGCGAACACCGGGGAGCTGTTTTTT.

The genes are TRBV29-1 and TRBJ2-5, with 7 bases lining up with TRBD1. V shed 4 bases and J 1 base; nucleotides not matched to a gene: 6. The CDR3 totals 14 residues. Germline-derived CDR1 and CDR2 are SQVTM and ANQGSEA. The CDR3 DNA reads TGCAGCGTTGTTCCGGGACAGAGCCAAGAGACCCAGTACTTC. This sequence encodes CSVVPGQSQETQYF.

This rearrangement joins TRBV28 to TRBJ2-1, with 11 bases lining up with TRBD2. V was clipped by 6 bases and J by 4 bases; unmatched bases: 5. Germline V gene data show CDR1 as MDHEN and CDR2 as SYDVKM. This CDR3 is built from 15 residues. The CDR3 coding sequence is TGTGCCAGCAGACGGACTAGCGGGTATTACAATGAGCAGTTCTTC. Protein sequence: CASRRTSGYYNEQFF.

V gene TRBV28 combines with J gene TRBJ2-1; 8 bases match TRBD1. The CDR3 is 16 residues long. With V trimmed by 5 bases and J by 0 bases, 6 bases remained unmatched. Looked up from germline, CDR1 is MDHEN and CDR2 is SYDVKM. The CDR3 sequence is CASSGHTGGSYNEQFF. CDR3 DNA sequence: TGTGCCAGCAGTGGACATACAGGGGGCTCCTACAATGAGCAGTTCTTC.

This chain joins TRBV28 and TRBJ2-7; no reliable D call. V dropped 2 bases and J dropped 4 bases, with 15 bases sitting between them. This CDR3 is 15 amino acids long. CDR1 and CDR2 (germline): MDHEN, SYDVKM. The CDR3 region has the DNA TGTGCCAGCAGTTTAGGTGGCAGGATTGTGTACGAGCAGTACTTC. Translation gives CASSLGGRIVYEQYF.